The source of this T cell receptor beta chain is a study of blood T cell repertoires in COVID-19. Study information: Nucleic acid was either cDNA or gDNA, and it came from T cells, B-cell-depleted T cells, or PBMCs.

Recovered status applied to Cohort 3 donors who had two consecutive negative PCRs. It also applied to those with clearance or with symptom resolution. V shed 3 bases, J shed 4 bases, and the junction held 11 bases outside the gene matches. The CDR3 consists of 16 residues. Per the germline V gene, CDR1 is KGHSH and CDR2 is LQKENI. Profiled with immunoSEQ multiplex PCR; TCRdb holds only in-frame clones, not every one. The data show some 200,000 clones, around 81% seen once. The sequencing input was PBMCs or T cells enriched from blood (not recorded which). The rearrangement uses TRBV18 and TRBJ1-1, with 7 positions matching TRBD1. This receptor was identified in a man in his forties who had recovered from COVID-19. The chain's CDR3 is CASSPARQGTGTEAFF. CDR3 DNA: TGTGCCAGCTCACCGGCCAGACAGGGCACGGGCACTGAAGCTTTCTTT.